These 15 T cell receptor beta chains originate from one sample sequenced in a study of cytomegalovirus exposure and HLA in healthy donors. Amplification used 60 Vbeta primers and 13 Jbeta primers. Some clones are missing from TCRdb's copy, which holds only in-frame ones; the method was immunoSEQ multiplex PCR. The table has around 170,000 clones, 81% seen once. The source material was PBMCs. The receptors derive from a man over 45 in good health and CMV-seropositive.

This clone is a singleton in its sample. This chain connects TRBV5-1 to TRBJ2-1, with D possibly matching TRBD2 (5 bases). This CDR3 has 12 amino acids. Looked up from germline, CDR1 is SGHRS and CDR2 is YFSETQ. Trimming took off 7 bases at V and 5 bases at J, with 10 bases between the two ends. In DNA form, the CDR3 reads TGCGCCAGCGGCCTGGGAGACAATGAGCAGTTCTTC. This codes for CASGLGDNEQFF. Full variable domain (rest looked up from reference TRBV5-1 and TRBJ2-1): KAGVTQTPRYLIKTRGQQVTLSCSPISGHRSVSWYQQTPGQGLQFLFEYFSETQRNKGNFPGRFSGRQFSNSRSEMNVSTLELGDSALYLCASGLGDNEQFFGPGTRLTVL.

This chain links TRBV4-1 with TRBJ2-5, with D possibly matching TRBD1 (5 bases). Germline V gives CDR1 MGHRA, CDR2 YSYEKL. This CDR3 is built from 14 residues. Trimming left V 0 bases short and J 9 bases short, with 14 bases between. CDR3 nucleotide sequence: TGCGCCAGCAGCCAAGATCAGGGCATTGGGGCCCAGTACTTC. The encoded protein is CASSQDQGIGAQYF.

This chain joins TRBV5-1 and TRBJ2-5; weak D call: TRBD2 (5 bases). The ends were cut back, 6 bases at V and 5 bases at J, with 14 bases in the middle. The CDR3 runs 13 residues. CDR1 SGHRS and CDR2 YFSETQ come from the germline V gene. CDR3 sequence reads: CASTEGSGETQYF. The CDR3 DNA sequence: TGCGCCAGCACCGAGGGAAGTGGGGAGACCCAGTACTTC.

DNA for the CDR3: TGTGCCAGCAGCCTAGACAGCAGCTCTGGAAACACCATATATTTT. It codes for CASSLDSSSGNTIYF. The V gene is TRBV9, the J gene TRBJ1-3; the D gene is possibly TRBD1 (5 bases). Germline CDR1 SGDLS, CDR2 YYNGEE. Trimming stripped 4 bases from V and 0 bases from J, with 11 bases between. The CDR3 has 15 amino acids. Based on the CDR3 plus reference TRBV9 and TRBJ1-3, the full variable domain is DSGVTQTPKHLITATGQRVTLRCSPRSGDLSVYWYQQSLDQGLQFLIQYYNGEERAKGNILERFSAQQFPDLHSELNLSSLELGDSALYFCASSLDSSSGNTIYFGEGSWLTVV.

This chain connects TRBV30 to TRBJ1-5; 8 bases agree with TRBD1. Trimming cost V 5 bases and J 4 bases; bases outside gene matches: 13. This CDR3 spans 16 amino acids. The germline CDR1 and CDR2 sequences are GTSNPN and SVGIG (reference sequence). The CDR3 spells CAWGGQGSPSNQPQHF. The DNA of the CDR3 is TGTGCCTGGGGCGGACAGGGAAGCCCGTCAAATCAGCCCCAGCATTTT.

The chain is built from TRBV4-1 and TRBJ2-1, with 8 bases that match TRBD1. CDR1 MGHRA and CDR2 YSYEKL come from the germline V gene. The J segment lost 0 bases and the V segment lost 4 bases, leaving 8 bases of the junction unmatched. The CDR3 extends over 17 amino acids. The CDR3 is CASSRSGGSSSYNEQFF. The CDR3, as DNA: TGCGCCAGCAGCCGTTCAGGGGGCTCAAGCTCCTACAATGAGCAGTTCTTC.

The chain has TRBV19 and TRBJ1-1; tentative D call: TRBD1 (6 bases). Germline V CDR1 and CDR2: LNHDA, SQIVND (reference sequence). The CDR3 spans 15 residues. Trimming cost V 8 bases and J 3 bases, with 19 bases left between them. CDR3 nucleotides: TGTGCCAGTGATCCTACAGGGCGGAAGGACACTGAAGCTTTCTTT. Translation gives CASDPTGRKDTEAFF.

This chain joins TRBV27 and TRBJ2-1; TRBD2 matches 11 bases. The CDR3 is 17 residues long. CDR1 is MNHEY, CDR2 SMNVEV, per germline (reference sequence). V shed 4 bases and J 3 bases; nucleotides not matched to a gene: 8. The CDR3 protein is CASSSPLTSGDYNEQFF. The CDR3 nucleotides read TGTGCCAGCAGTTCCCCATTGACTAGCGGGGACTACAATGAGCAGTTCTTC.

This chain connects TRBV11-2 to TRBJ2-3; 11 positions match TRBD2. V was clipped by 5 bases and J by 4 bases; unmatched bases: 17. Looked up from germline, CDR1 is SGHAT and CDR2 is FQNNGV. The CDR3 covers 19 residues. CDR3 bases: TGTGCCAGCAGCACCACGGGGGCCTTAGCGGGGGGGCGTGCAGATACGCAGTATTTT. Translated: CASSTTGALAGGRADTQYF.

This clone was recorded a few times. The rearrangement links TRBV7-3 to TRBJ2-1; D is undetermined. The CDR3 spans 13 residues. The germline gives CDR1 SGHTA, CDR2 FQGTGA. V lost 0 bases and J 9 bases, leaving 9 bases between the germline ends. The CDR3 reads CASSLTQVGEQFF. CDR3 bases: TGTGCCAGCAGCTTAACCCAGGTGGGTGAGCAGTTCTTC.

This chain uses TRBV15 with TRBJ1-2, with D possibly TRBD1 on 5 matching bases. Trimming removed 6 bases at V and 3 bases at J, with 20 bases between. Germline V CDR1 and CDR2: LNHNV, YYDKDF (reference sequence). The CDR3 loop spans 16 amino acids. The CDR3: CATRNSRAGRYYGYTF. For the CDR3, the DNA is TGTGCCACCAGAAACTCCCGGGCAGGGCGGTACTATGGCTACACCTTC.

The genes are TRBV28 and TRBJ2-7; 9 bases agree with TRBD2. Germline V lookup: CDR1 MDHEN, CDR2 SYDVKM. J gave up 2 bases and V 10 bases, and 18 bases lay outside the gene matches. The CDR3 consists of 17 residues. The CDR3 nucleotides read TGTGCCACCTCAGGCATGGGGGCAGCGGGGGGAACCTACGAGCAGTACTTC. Protein sequence: CATSGMGAAGGTYEQYF.

The CDR3 DNA is TGTGCCAGCAGTTTACCCCGGGACAGGTGGGGGGCACCCCTCCACTTT. This sequence encodes CASSLPRDRWGAPLHF. This chain links TRBV28 with TRBJ1-6; TRBD1 matches at 8 bases. The CDR3 spans 16 residues. From germline, CDR1 is MDHEN and CDR2 SYDVKM. The J segment lost 11 bases and the V segment lost 2 bases, leaving 11 bases of the junction unmatched.

V and J are TRBV28 and TRBJ1-6; TRBD1 agrees at 12 bases. The V gene end was trimmed by 5 bases and the J gene end by 0 bases; junction bases not matched to a gene: 8. Germline loops: CDR1 MDHEN, CDR2 SYDVKM. The CDR3 sequence is 19 residues long. CDR3 DNA: TGTGCCAGCAGTCCCCCGGGACAGGGGGCTAGCTCCTATAATTCACCCCTCCACTTT. Protein sequence: CASSPPGQGASSYNSPLHF.

The V and J genes are TRBV4-1 and TRBJ1-6; TRBD1 matches at 7 bases. This CDR3 has 14 amino acids. Germline values: CDR1 MGHRA, CDR2 YSYEKL. J was trimmed by 7 bases and V by 2 bases; bases with no gene match: 2. The CDR3 sequence is CASSQRGQNSPLHF. CDR3 bases: TGCGCCAGCAGCCAAAGGGGGCAGAATTCACCCCTCCACTTT.